The 29 T cell receptor beta chains below were found in one sample sequenced in a study of blood T cells in healthy people across ages. A J-beta primer mix and a sample-barcoded 5' primer were used in a second PCR of about 7 to 12 cycles. From the 5' RACE reads, TCRdb called clonotypes with MiXCR, one entry per CDR3 protein. The profile shows some 900,000 distinct CDR3 sequences, about 48% of them singletons. Sequenced: blood. These receptors were collected from a man aged 30 to 45 in good health.

J is TRBJ2-1 and V is TRBV6-5; D gene ambiguous. The length of the CDR3 is 15 residues. CDR1 MNHEY and CDR2 SVGAGI come from the germline V gene. Trimming shortened V by 2 bases and J by 0 bases, and 8 bases separated the two germline ends. CDR3 residues: CASSYKLSSYNEQFF. CDR3 coding DNA: TGTGCCAGCAGTTACAAGTTAAGCTCCTACAATGAGCAGTTCTTC.

Note on this clonotype: The junction departs from germline at one end; a sequencing error may be responsible. V usage is TRBV4-2 and J usage is TRBJ2-5; a weak D match, TRBD1 (6 bases). The closer fit of TRBJ2-7 to the DNA end suggests the J call may be wrong. The germline V gene encodes CDR1 LGHNA and CDR2 YNFKEQ. The CDR3 contains 15 residues. The CDR3 loop is CASGQETGSLGEQYF. The CDR3 DNA is TGTGCCAGCGGCCAGGAGACAGGAAGTTTGGGCGAGCAGTACTTC.

This sequence joins TRBV7-2 and TRBJ2-1, with a possible D match to TRBD2 (6 bases). In germline, CDR1 is SGHTA, CDR2 FQGNSA. V was shortened by 2 bases and J by 7 bases, with 15 bases between the two germline ends. The CDR3 extends over 15 amino acids. CDR3 DNA sequence: TGTGCCAGCAGCTTAAGCGTTCGGCTAGCGAATGAGCAGTTCTTC. Translating it yields CASSLSVRLANEQFF.

J is TRBJ2-5 and V is TRBV11-2; 11 bases fit TRBD2. CDR1 is SGHAT, CDR2 FQNNGV, per germline. Trimming at V came to 6 bases and at J to 5 bases, leaving 17 bases not matched to a gene. The CDR3 covers 18 residues. The CDR3 loop reads CASRHNFRLAGGRETQYF. The CDR3 DNA is TGTGCCAGCAGACACAACTTCAGGCTAGCGGGGGGCAGGGAGACCCAGTACTTC.

This chain uses TRBV2 with TRBJ1-2, with D maybe TRBD1 (5 bases). The CDR3 runs 14 residues. V was clipped by 2 bases and J by 4 bases, with 11 bases between them. CDR1 and CDR2 (germline): SNHLY, FYNNEI. The CDR3, as DNA: TGTGCCAGCAGTGAAACAGGTCAGGTCTATGGCTACACCTTC. Translation: CASSETGQVYGYTF.

The chain has TRBV6-5 and TRBJ2-5; D gene uncertain. This CDR3 is 14 amino acids long. Trimming took 8 bases from V and 4 from J, leaving 17 bases between them. Looked up from germline, CDR1 is MNHEY and CDR2 is SVGAGI. The CDR3 nucleotides are TGTGCCAGCGCACTAAACCAAGTTGGAGAGACCCAGTACTTC. Its protein is CASALNQVGETQYF.

V gene TRBV6-2 or TRBV6-3 combines with J gene TRBJ2-2; no firm D call. Trimming removed 6 bases at V and 3 bases at J, with 11 bases between. The CDR3 length is 14 residues. The germline V gene encodes CDR1 MNHEY and CDR2 SVGEGT. The CDR3 coding sequence is TGTGCCAGCAGGCCCCTACAAGACACCGGGGAGCTGTTTTTT. This gives the protein CASRPLQDTGELFF.

This clonotype was detected a few times. The rearrangement links TRBV5-1 to TRBJ2-1, with 13 bases identical to TRBD2. This CDR3 has 16 residues. The junction had 9 bases not matched to a gene; V was cut back by 4 bases and J by 8 bases. From germline, CDR1 is SGHRS and CDR2 YFSETQ. Here the CDR3 DNA reads TGCGCCAGCAGCCCACTACTAGCGGGGGGGAGAGATGAGCAGTTCTTC. Translated, it gives CASSPLLAGGRDEQFF.

A single count supports this clonotype. CDR3 DNA sequence: TGTGCCAGCAGAATCCCGGCAGGCATTCAGTACTTC. Residues: CASRIPAGIQYF. The rearrangement joins TRBV6-1 to TRBJ2-4, with D uncertain. This CDR3 contains 12 residues. Germline V gives CDR1 MNHNS, CDR2 SASEGT. V dropped 6 bases and J dropped 9 bases, with 12 bases sitting between them.

J is TRBJ2-3 and V is TRBV29-1, with D possibly matching TRBD1 (5 bases). Germline-derived CDR1 and CDR2 are SQVTM and ANQGSEA. The germline V and J ends were trimmed by 6 bases and 11 bases, with 18 bases remaining between them. The CDR3 is 12 residues long. The DNA for the CDR3 is TGCAGCGTCGGAACCGCAGGGAAGGGGCAGTATTTT. Translating it yields CSVGTAGKGQYF.

This clonotype showed up just once. The chain links TRBV20-1 to TRBJ2-7; D may be TRBD1 (5 bases). The end of the DNA aligns better with TRBJ2-5, so the J call may be wrong. This CDR3 is 17 amino acids long. CDR1 and CDR2 (germline): DFQATT, SNEGSKA (reference sequence). The CDR3 loop reads CSARDYRTDTYQETQYF. CDR3 nucleotides: TGCAGTGCTAGAGATTACAGGACCGACACGTACCAAGAGACCCAGTACTTC.

V is TRBV4-1 and J is TRBJ2-1; D gene unclear. Trimming stripped 0 bases from V and 8 bases from J, with 11 bases between. CDR3 length: 14 residues. Germline assignment: CDR1 MGHRA and CDR2 YSYEKL. The CDR3 here is CASSQDSNWDEQFF. In nucleotides, the CDR3 is TGCGCCAGCAGCCAAGATAGCAACTGGGATGAGCAGTTCTTC.

The rearrangement uses TRBV2 and TRBJ2-3, with 11 positions matching TRBD2. With V trimmed by 8 bases and J by 2 bases, 12 bases remained unmatched. This CDR3 region has 17 residues. Germline assignment: CDR1 SNHLY and CDR2 FYNNEI. CDR3 DNA: TGTGCCAGCGTGATCTCCGCTAGCGGGGGGAACACAGATACGCAGTATTTT. Encoded protein: CASVISASGGNTDTQYF.

This clonotype came up a few times. The V call is TRBV25-1, the J call TRBJ1-2; D unresolved. The CDR3 is made up of 11 amino acids. Germline V CDR1 and CDR2: MGHDK, SYGVNS. Trimming stripped 5 bases from V and 7 bases from J, with 8 bases between. The DNA of the CDR3 is TGTGCCAGCAGTTCAGGAATTGGCTACACCTTC. Amino acids: CASSSGIGYTF.

The chain has TRBV15 and TRBJ2-3; TRBD2 aligns across 10 bases. CDR1 and CDR2 from the germline V gene are LNHNV and YYDKDF (reference sequence). This CDR3 contains 20 residues. Trimming took 4 bases from V and 0 from J; bases not matched to a gene: 16. The CDR3 DNA reads TGTGCCACCAGCACAGATCAGGAAGCGGGGGGGCGGTCGAGCACAGATACGCAGTATTTT. Its protein product is CATSTDQEAGGRSSTDTQYF.

A few counts support this clonotype. The chain combines TRBV11-1 with TRBJ2-3; D uncertain. Trimming cost V 4 bases and J 8 bases, with 7 bases left between them. Germline values: CDR1 SGHAT, CDR2 FQDESV (reference sequence). This CDR3 comprises 11 residues. CDR3: CASSSTVTQYF. CDR3 nucleotide sequence: TGTGCCAGCAGCTCCACGGTTACGCAGTATTTT. The whole variable domain, remainder taken from reference TRBV11-1 and TRBJ2-3, is EAEVAQSPRYKITEKSQAVAFWCDPISGHATLYWYRQILGQGPELLVQFQDESVVDDSQLPKDRFSAERLKGVDSTLKIQPAELGDSAMYLCASSSTVTQYFGPGTRLTVL.

In nucleotides, the CDR3 is TGTGCCAGCAGCACCAGGGACATTGGCATTCAGTACTTC. It is translated as CASSTRDIGIQYF. V is TRBV21-1 and J is TRBJ2-4; TRBD1 reflects the table's D call only, with no check against the DNA. TRBV21-1 is tagged as a pseudogene. This CDR3 comprises 13 residues.

This chain links TRBV5-1 with TRBJ2-1; possibly TRBD2 for D (6 bases). CDR3 length: 18 residues. The germline CDR1 and CDR2 sequences are SGHRS and YFSETQ. Trimming took off 1 base at V and 0 bases at J, with 17 bases between the two ends. CDR3 DNA sequence: TGCGCCAGCAGCTTGAGCTGGGGGGTCGGAGGCTCCTACAATGAGCAGTTCTTC. It is translated as CASSLSWGVGGSYNEQFF.

The chain links TRBV6-1 to TRBJ1-1; D may be TRBD1 (6 bases). The CDR3 has 19 amino acids. Germline-derived CDR1 and CDR2 are MNHNS and SASEGT. The V and J ends lost 7 bases and 2 bases respectively, with 29 bases between them. In DNA form, the CDR3 reads TGTGCCAGCACCATGGGCTGGGTGTCAGCGAACAGGGCCAACACTGAAGCTTTCTTT. Translation gives CASTMGWVSANRANTEAFF.

The chain has TRBV5-1 and TRBJ2-3, with 8 bases that match TRBD2. The CDR3 totals 15 residues. V lost 2 bases and J lost 4; bases outside the gene matches: 6. CDR1 is SGHRS and CDR2 is YFSETQ in the germline V gene. CDR3: CASSFSRGVPDTQYF. Written as DNA, the CDR3 is TGCGCCAGCAGCTTTTCGCGGGGGGTCCCAGATACGCAGTATTTT.

The rearrangement joins TRBV12-3 or TRBV12-4 to TRBJ2-1, with TRBD2 matching over 9 bases. The CDR3 covers 15 residues. The ends lost 3 bases at V and 8 bases at J; junction bases unmatched: 8. The CDR3 bases are TGTGCCAGCAGTTTTGGCGGGGGGGCTGCCCATGAGCAGTTCTTC. It specifies CASSFGGGAAHEQFF.

This clonotype was recorded once. The chain uses TRBV25-1 and TRBJ1-1, with 7 bases aligning to TRBD1. V shed 3 bases and J 0 bases; nucleotides not matched to a gene: 4. Per the germline V gene, CDR1 is MGHDK and CDR2 is SYGVNS. The CDR3 extends over 15 amino acids. DNA of the CDR3: TGTGCCAGCAGTGAGACAGGGTTTATGAACACTGAAGCTTTCTTT. Protein: CASSETGFMNTEAFF.

This clonotype was counted only a few times. V is TRBV5-1 and J is TRBJ2-1; 8 positions agree with TRBD1. Germline CDR1 and CDR2: SGHRS and YFSETQ. Unmatched junction bases numbered 9, after V lost 4 bases and J lost 9 bases. The CDR3 loop spans 14 amino acids. CDR3 amino acids: CASSIGRGPGEQFF. The DNA for the CDR3 is TGCGCCAGCAGCATCGGCAGGGGGCCTGGTGAGCAGTTCTTC.

This clonotype was counted many times. The J gene is TRBJ2-3, the V gene TRBV12-3 or TRBV12-4, with D possibly TRBD1 on 6 matching bases. The length of the CDR3 is 13 residues. The V end was cut by 3 bases, the J end by 3 bases, with 7 bases between. The CDR3: CASSLRGTDTQYF. Written as DNA, the CDR3 is TGTGCCAGCAGTTTGAGGGGGACAGATACGCAGTATTTT.

Many counts were recorded for this clonotype. The chain uses TRBV3-1 and TRBJ2-4; D remains unclear. The CDR3 is made up of 11 amino acids. Germline CDR1 LGHDT, CDR2 YNNKEL (reference sequence). V was shortened by 1 base and J by 8 bases, with 3 bases between the two germline ends. CDR3 protein: CASSQGYIQYF. The DNA for the CDR3 is TGTGCCAGCAGCCAAGGATACATTCAGTACTTC.

V and J are TRBV7-3 and TRBJ2-1; D possibly corresponds to TRBD1 (6 bases). This CDR3 contains 15 residues. V shed 5 bases and J shed 0 bases, with 11 bases lying between them. CDR1 SGHTA and CDR2 FQGTGA come from the germline V gene. CDR3 amino acids: CASSVQGSSYNEQFF. CDR3 nucleotides: TGTGCCAGCAGCGTCCAGGGGAGCTCCTACAATGAGCAGTTCTTC.

The gene calls are TRBV12-3 or TRBV12-4 and TRBJ1-1; D call uncertain. The CDR3 runs 15 residues. Trimming left V 6 bases short and J 5 bases short, with 19 bases between. The CDR3 DNA sequence: TGTGCCAGCAGCTTGGATGACGCAAGAGGGACTGAAGCTTTCTTT. Its translation is CASSLDDARGTEAFF.

The table lists this clonotype with a few counts. This sequence joins TRBV10-3 and TRBJ2-4, with D possibly matching TRBD1 (6 bases). The J call is doubtful: the DNA matches TRBJ2-7 better. Germline V lookup: CDR1 ENHRY, CDR2 SYGVKD. The CDR3 has 14 amino acids. In nucleotides, the CDR3 is TGTGCCATCAGTGAGTCGAAACAGGGCCACGAGCAGTACTTC. Translation gives CAISESKQGHEQYF.

This chain joins TRBV20-1 and TRBJ1-4, with D unclear. The CDR3 is made up of 14 amino acids. V was trimmed by 6 bases and J by 2 bases, leaving 13 bases between them. The germline CDR1 and CDR2 sequences are DFQATT and SNEGSKA (reference sequence). CDR3 DNA sequence: TGCAGTGCCTTTAACCCCGGGACTAATGAAAAACTGTTTTTT. Translation: CSAFNPGTNEKLFF.